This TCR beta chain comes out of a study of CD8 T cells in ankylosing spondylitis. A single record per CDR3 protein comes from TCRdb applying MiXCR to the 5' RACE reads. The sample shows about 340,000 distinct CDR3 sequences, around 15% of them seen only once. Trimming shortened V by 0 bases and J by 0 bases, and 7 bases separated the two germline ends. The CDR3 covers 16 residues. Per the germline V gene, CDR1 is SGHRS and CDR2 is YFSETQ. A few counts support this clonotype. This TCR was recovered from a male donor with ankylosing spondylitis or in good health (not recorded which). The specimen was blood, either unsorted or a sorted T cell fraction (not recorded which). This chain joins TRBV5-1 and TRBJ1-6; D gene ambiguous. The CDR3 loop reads CASSLEPSSYNSPLHF. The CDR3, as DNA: TGCGCCAGCAGCTTGGAGCCGAGCTCCTATAATTCACCCCTCCACTTT. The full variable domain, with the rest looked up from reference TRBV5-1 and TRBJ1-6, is KAGVTQTPRYLIKTRGQQVTLSCSPISGHRSVSWYQQTPGQGLQFLFEYFSETQRNKGNFPGRFSGRQFSNSRSEMNVSTLELGDSALYLCASSLEPSSYNSPLHFGNGTRLTVT.